This T cell receptor beta chain was recovered during a study of blood T cell repertoires in COVID-19. Turning to the study itself: Samples of COVID-19 (acute and convalescent) were obtained from the United States, Italy and Spain.

The table came from immunoSEQ multiplex PCR; TCRdb's copy has only in-frame clones and leaves some out. The sample has some 150,000 clones; about 82% are singletons. The CDR3 sequence is 18 residues long. Germline CDR1 is MNHNS and CDR2 is SASEGT. After removal of 2 bases from V and 1 base from J, the junction contained 12 bases not matched to a gene. The receptor comes from a woman aged 40 to 50 with active or convalescent COVID-19. The material sequenced was peripheral blood. The chain has TRBV6-1 and TRBJ2-5, with TRBD2 matching over 8 bases. The CDR3 coding sequence is TGTGCCAGCAGTGAATGGGTAGGGAAGCGGGGGCGCCAAGAGACCCAGTACTTC. Protein sequence: CASSEWVGKRGRQETQYF.